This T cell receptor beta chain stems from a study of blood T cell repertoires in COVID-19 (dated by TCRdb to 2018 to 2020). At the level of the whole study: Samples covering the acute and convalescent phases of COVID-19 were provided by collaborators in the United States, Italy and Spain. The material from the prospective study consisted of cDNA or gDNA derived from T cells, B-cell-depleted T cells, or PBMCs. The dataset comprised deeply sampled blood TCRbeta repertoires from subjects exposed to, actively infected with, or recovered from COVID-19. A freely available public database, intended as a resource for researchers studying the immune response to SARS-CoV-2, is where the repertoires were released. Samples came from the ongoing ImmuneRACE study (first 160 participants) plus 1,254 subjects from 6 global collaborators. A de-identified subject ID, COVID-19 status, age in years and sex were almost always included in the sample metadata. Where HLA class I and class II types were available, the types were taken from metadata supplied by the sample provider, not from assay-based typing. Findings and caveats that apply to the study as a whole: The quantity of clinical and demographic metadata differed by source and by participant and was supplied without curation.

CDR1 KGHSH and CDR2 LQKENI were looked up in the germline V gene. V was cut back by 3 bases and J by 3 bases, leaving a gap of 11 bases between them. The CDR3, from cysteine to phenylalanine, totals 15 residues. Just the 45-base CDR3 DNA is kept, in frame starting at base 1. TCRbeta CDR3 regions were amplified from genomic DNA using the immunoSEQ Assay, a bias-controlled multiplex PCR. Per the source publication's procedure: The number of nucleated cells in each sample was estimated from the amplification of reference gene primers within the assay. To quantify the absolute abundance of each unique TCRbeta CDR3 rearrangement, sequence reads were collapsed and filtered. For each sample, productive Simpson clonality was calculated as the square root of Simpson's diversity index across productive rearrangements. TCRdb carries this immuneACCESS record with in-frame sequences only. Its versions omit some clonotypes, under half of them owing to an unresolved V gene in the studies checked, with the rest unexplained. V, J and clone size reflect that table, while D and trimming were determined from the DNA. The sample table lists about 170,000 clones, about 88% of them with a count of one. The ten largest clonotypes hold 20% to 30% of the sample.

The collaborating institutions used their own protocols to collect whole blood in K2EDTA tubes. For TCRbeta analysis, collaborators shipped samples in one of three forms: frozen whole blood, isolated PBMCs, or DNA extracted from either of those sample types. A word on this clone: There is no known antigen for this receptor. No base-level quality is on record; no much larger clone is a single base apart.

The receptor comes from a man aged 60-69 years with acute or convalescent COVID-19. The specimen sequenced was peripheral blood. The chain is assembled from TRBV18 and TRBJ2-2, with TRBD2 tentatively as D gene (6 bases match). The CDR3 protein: CASSPGGGDTGELFF. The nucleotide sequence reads TGTGCCAGCTCACCGGGTGGAGGGGACACCGGGGAGCTGTTTTTT.